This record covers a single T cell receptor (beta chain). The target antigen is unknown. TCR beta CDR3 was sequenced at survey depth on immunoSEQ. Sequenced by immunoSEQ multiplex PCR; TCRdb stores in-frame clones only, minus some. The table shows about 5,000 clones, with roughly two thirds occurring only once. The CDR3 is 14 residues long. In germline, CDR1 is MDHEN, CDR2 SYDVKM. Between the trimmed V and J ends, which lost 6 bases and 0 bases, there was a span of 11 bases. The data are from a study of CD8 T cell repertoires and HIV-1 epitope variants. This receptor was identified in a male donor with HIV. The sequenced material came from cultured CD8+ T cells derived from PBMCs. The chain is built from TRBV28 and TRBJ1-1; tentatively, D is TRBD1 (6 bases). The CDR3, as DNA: TGTGCCAGCAGGGGGGGGGCCGTGAACACTGAAGCTTTCTTT. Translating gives CASRGGAVNTEAFF.